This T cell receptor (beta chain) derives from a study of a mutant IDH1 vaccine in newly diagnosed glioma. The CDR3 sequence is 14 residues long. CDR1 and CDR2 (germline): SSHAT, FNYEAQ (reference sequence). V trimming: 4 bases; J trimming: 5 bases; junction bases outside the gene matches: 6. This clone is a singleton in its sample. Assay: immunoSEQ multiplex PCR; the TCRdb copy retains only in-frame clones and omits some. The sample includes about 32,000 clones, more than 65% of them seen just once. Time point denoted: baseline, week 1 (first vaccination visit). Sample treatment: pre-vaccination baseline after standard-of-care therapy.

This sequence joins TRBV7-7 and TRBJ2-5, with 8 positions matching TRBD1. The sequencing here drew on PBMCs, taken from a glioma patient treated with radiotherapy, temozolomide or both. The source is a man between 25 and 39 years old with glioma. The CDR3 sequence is CASSSRTGLETQYF. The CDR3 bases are TGTGCCAGCAGCTCTCGGACAGGGCTCGAGACCCAGTACTTC.